This T cell receptor beta chain originates from a study of T cell repertoires in cytomegalovirus infection. Turning to the study itself: Newly reported HLA-C-restricted and thoroughly characterized HLA-B-restricted CMV epitopes were employed. Based on public TCR beta signatures, there were indications of CMV infection and of a matching HLA type.

A note on this clonotype: The antigen is not known.

V dropped 6 bases and J dropped 5; count of bases not matched to a gene: 10. CDR1 MDHEN and CDR2 SYDVKM come from the germline V gene. The CDR3 is 15 residues long. Study findings and constraints: It was HLA-C-restricted CMV-specific TCR beta clonotypes that dominated the response ex vivo.

A single record per CDR3 protein comes from TCRdb applying MiXCR to the reads. There are hundreds of thousands of distinct CDR3 sequences in the sample; 30% to 40% occur only once, and roughly 16% lies in the top ten. The sequence derives from a human donor in good health (CMV status not recorded). Some clones in this sample may be carry-over from other donors' samples. The rearrangement joins TRBV28 to TRBJ2-7; 10 positions agree with TRBD1. The sequencing here drew on cultured PBMCs, taken from culture after CMV antigen stimulation. DNA for the CDR3: TGTGCCAGCAGGAAACCGGGACAGGGGATCAACGAGCAGTACTTC. This sequence encodes CASRKPGQGINEQYF.